The source of this T cell receptor beta chain is a study of cytomegalovirus exposure and HLA in healthy donors (dated by TCRdb to the late 2010s). With regard to the full study: An earlier analysis of approximately 640 of the donors reported 250 to 300 Gb of sequence data and 117 million unique TCR beta sequences from 150 million to 200 million T cells. Approximately 330 gigabases of sequencing data and around 85 million unique TCR sequences made up an early release that covered around 640 HLA-typed donors. Of the roughly 410 genotyped donors, less than 85% were placed in the genetic ancestry cluster associated with self-reported Caucasian donors. The aim of the study was to test whether cataloging public T cell receptors could identify signatures of past pathogen exposure. The study profiled the T cell repertoires of 500 to 800 subjects by immunosequencing and related them to cytomegalovirus serostatus. A separate validation cohort of roughly 120 different subjects was used in addition to the 666-subject first cohort. High-throughput TCR immunosequencing, statistical association of individual TCRs with disease status, and machine learning were combined to predict cytomegalovirus infection status. In a later analysis, previously published TCR beta repertoires from about 640 donors were re-analyzed and high-resolution HLA genotyping was added so that TCR occurrence patterns could be studied. The later analysis used no new phenotypic data to find candidate immune exposures, relying instead on TCR beta sequences and their occurrence across donors. To decide whether each TCR beta V gene segment behaved as functional or pseudogenic, an earlier analysis of approximately 620 of the donors relied on high-throughput TCR beta sequencing. Donor age, sex, ethnicity and CMV serostatus were compiled together with the repertoire data. A later genetic analysis took genome-wide SNP genotypes for about three fifths of the 666 donors and used that subset as a discovery cohort. Every discovery cohort repertoire had been produced on one sequencing platform. Both class I and class II loci were covered by HLA typing, at four-digit resolution. Typing coverage differed by locus: A, B, C, DRB1 and DQB1 were typed in about 620-640 donors, DQA1 in roughly 500, DPA1 in 600 to 610, and DPB1 in just under 480. Roughly 5 DR-DQ haplotypes were handled as single units for association and clustering because linkage in the cohort was strong. Among almost 400 genotyped donors of the cohort, an average of approximately 240,000 unique TCR beta nucleotide sequences were sequenced per donor, about a sixth of them non-productive. Study-wide findings and limitations: For the cohort, immune exposure information was limited to CMV serostatus. A few of the identified cytomegalovirus-associated TCR beta chains were confirmed in vitro to be specific for cytomegalovirus antigens. In a later analysis, HLA-associated TCR beta chains were found to be more clonally expanded and to have lower generation probabilities than equally common non-associated chains. Presence/absence analyses assumed roughly uniform sequencing depth across donors, an assumption that may not hold. V-gene and J-gene trimming of TCR beta chains was associated with a missense DCLRE1C variant in a later genetic analysis, and the association was replicated in an independent cohort. Because HLA typing was missing for some donors at each locus, association tests included only the typed subset. A later analysis found that most CMV-associated TCR beta chains appeared HLA-restricted, with HLA associations seemingly driven largely by CMV exposure. Several of the top co-occurrence clusters appeared to be linked to parvovirus B19, influenza, CMV and Epstein-Barr virus, according to a later analysis. Because counts were too low, about 18 rarely observed V segments, including chromosome 9 orphons, were excluded from the earlier analysis of fewer than 650 of the donors. In an earlier analysis of 587 of the donors, most TCR beta V segments appeared in productive rearrangements about 90% or about 30% of the time, broadly matching IMGT annotations. According to the authors, the approach could potentially be generalized to other disease states and immunological phenotypes. Because the 87-base-pair reads could not distinguish some IMGT-functional V segments, including TRBV6-2 and TRBV6-3, those segments were excluded. The study listed 170 or so TCR beta chains as associated with cytomegalovirus. While some public TCRs were present in many individuals, most TCR sequences turned up only very rarely across donors. Compared with the roughly 670-donor mean, donors in an Asian-associated ancestry cluster had fewer N-insertions in productive TCRs, according to a later genetic analysis. Assigning TCR associations to individual alleles was difficult when HLA alleles, especially DR and DQ, strongly co-occurred. Linkage disequilibrium might explain the correlated functional status among segregating V segments, but an unknown experimental factor could not be excluded. The classifier was reported to diagnose cytomegalovirus status with high specificity and sensitivity in both the original cohort and the validation cohort. A further reported finding was that TCR beta sequences accurately predicted the HLA-A and HLA-B alleles for most subjects in the first cohort. In a later analysis, TCR association rates were found to vary across HLA loci, with the most associated TCRs seen for DRB1 alleles and the fewest for HLA-C alleles. A cluster of highly shared sequence variants was judged likely to be a technical artifact of the sequencing pipeline. Specific HLA alleles were associated with about 17,000 TCR beta sequences at a false discovery rate of 0.05 in a later analysis. The cohort was sequenced for TCR beta chains only, and without alpha or paired-chain data the features that could be detected were limited.

In total, roughly 670 healthy bone marrow donors made up the cohort. All cohort members were sampled while nominally healthy, although unrecorded immune exposures were likely present. The donor was CMV seronegative and belonged to the group of 320 or so seronegative cohort members. A peripheral blood sample was collected from each donor, and TCR beta sequencing was performed on peripheral blood mononuclear cells. The Qiagen DNeasy Blood Extraction Kit was used to extract genomic DNA from the blood cell samples. The library was produced with the immunoSEQ multiplex PCR assay. The multiplex PCR relied on a mix of 60 forward primers for TCR Vbeta segments and 13 reverse primers for TCR Jbeta segments. Amplification of the CDR3 region of rearranged TCR beta genes was performed with a multiplex PCR assay on genomic DNA. Amplified TCR beta libraries were sequenced as 87-base-pair reads on the Illumina HiSeq System. The paper's data handling went like this. A later analysis tallied around 82 million unique TCR beta chains across the 666 repertoires, and approximately 12 million of those chains were shared by two or more donors. To remove PCR and sequencing errors, raw reads were error-corrected and collapsed into unique sequences using a nearest-neighbor algorithm that merged closely related sequences. Alignment of CDR3 sequences to IMGT reference sequences was used to assign V, D and J gene segments. Each retained sequence needed at least a six-nucleotide match to both a V gene segment and a J gene segment. Rearrangements were called productive when the CDR3 lacked stop codons and stayed in frame with V and J; all others were non-productive. Following IMGT convention, CDR3 was defined as the stretch from the second conserved V-encoded cysteine to the conserved J-encoded phenylalanine. Sequences without an unambiguous match to a single V gene segment were excluded from the earlier analysis of several hundred of the donors. An earlier analysis of 587 of the donors classified V segments as functional when productive rearrangements were above 56.7% and as segregating when the standard deviation between donors was above 5%. A statistical classification framework was built to diagnose cytomegalovirus status from the catalog of TCR beta chain sequences. In a later analysis, TCR nucleotide sequences were compared against IMGT/GENE-DB human TR gene sequences so that V and J genes could be assigned. A later analysis assigned CDR3 sequences and most-parsimonious VDJ recombination scenarios with the TCRdist pipeline. A later analysis defined each TCR beta chain by its CDR3 amino acid sequence plus V-gene family, and excluded reads lacking a unique V-gene family. As a way to deal with suspected cross-contamination and a sequencing artifact, a later analysis dropped 500 to 700 nucleotide sequences that were highly shared and had low generation probability. For each public chain, a later analysis derived a clonal expansion index from normalized ranks of inferred template counts within each repertoire. In a later analysis, generation probabilities were computed with a VDJ recombination model fitted to out-of-frame rearrangements, and the resulting probabilities were checked against IGoR. In a later analysis, TCR-TCR, TCR-HLA and TCR-CMV co-occurrence was scored with hypergeometric tests, and a repertoire-size bias correction was applied to TCR pairs. In a later analysis, false discovery rates were estimated by permuting HLA or CMV assignments 20 times. In a later analysis, co-occurring TCRs were grouped with DBSCAN, and TCRdist sequence similarity was added when clustering was performed within HLA-allele-positive subsets. Repertoires with fewer than 30,000 or more than 120,000 public chains were left out of co-occurrence clustering, as were five repertoires with anomalous nucleotide sharing. Sourced from immuneACCESS, this table was stored by TCRdb with only in-frame sequences that have V and J called. A share of the clones is absent; for the studies checked, an unresolved V gene accounts for under half, and the remainder has no known explanation. That table furnishes V, J and clone size, whereas the DNA furnished D and trimming. A total of some 120,000 clones appear in this sample, 75% to 85% of them only once. The ten top clones hold about 1.8% of the sample.

V is cut by 4 bases and J by 0 bases, and the space between the germline ends is 10 bases. Reading the germline V gene gives CDR1 MDHEN and CDR2 SYDVKM. The CDR3, from cysteine to phenylalanine, totals 15 residues. CDR3 DNA only is kept here, 45 bases in frame from base 1. As regards this clone: No antigen is known for it. Per-base qualities were not stored, and no clone one base away is much larger.

Sample: PBMCs. The sequence links TRBV28 to TRBJ2-4, and possibly TRBD2, on 6 matching bases. The clonotype comes from a man aged 40-50 years in good health and CMV-seronegative. The CDR3 region has the sequence CASSSPGVAKNIQYF. The DNA sequence follows: TGTGCCAGCAGTTCCCCGGGGGTAGCCAAAAACATTCAGTACTTC.